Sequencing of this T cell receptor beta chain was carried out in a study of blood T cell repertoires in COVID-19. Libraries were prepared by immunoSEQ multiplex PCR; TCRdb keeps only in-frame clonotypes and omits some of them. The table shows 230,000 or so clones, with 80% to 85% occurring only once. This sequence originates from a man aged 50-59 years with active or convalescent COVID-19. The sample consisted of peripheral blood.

The CDR3 DNA reads TGTGCCAGCAGCTCGGGACAGGGGGGCCTCACGAACACCGGGGAGCTGTTTTTT. Its translation is CASSSGQGGLTNTGELFF. The genes are TRBV11-2 and TRBJ2-2, with 11 bases aligning to TRBD1. J was trimmed by 0 bases and V by 4 bases; bases with no gene match: 7. The V gene's germline CDR1 is SGHAT and CDR2 FQNNGV. The CDR3 has 18 residues.